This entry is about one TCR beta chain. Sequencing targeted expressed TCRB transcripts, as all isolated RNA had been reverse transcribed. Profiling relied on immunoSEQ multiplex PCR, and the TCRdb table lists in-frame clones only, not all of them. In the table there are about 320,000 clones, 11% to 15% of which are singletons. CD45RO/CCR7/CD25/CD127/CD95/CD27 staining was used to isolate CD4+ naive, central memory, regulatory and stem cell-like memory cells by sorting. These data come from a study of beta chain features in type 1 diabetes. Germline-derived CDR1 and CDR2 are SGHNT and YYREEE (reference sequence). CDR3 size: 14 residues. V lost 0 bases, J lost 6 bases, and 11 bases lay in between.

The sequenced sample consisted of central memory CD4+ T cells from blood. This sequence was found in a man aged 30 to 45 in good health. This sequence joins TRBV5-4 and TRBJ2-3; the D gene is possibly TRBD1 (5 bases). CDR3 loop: CASSLEKGSDTQYF. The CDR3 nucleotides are TGTGCCAGCAGCTTGGAGAAGGGGTCGGATACGCAGTATTTT. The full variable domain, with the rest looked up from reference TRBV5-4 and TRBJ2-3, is ETGVTQSPTHLIKTRGQQVTLRCSSQSGHNTVSWYQQALGQGPQFIFQYYREEENGRGNFPPRFSGLQFPNYSSELNVNALELDDSALYLCASSLEKGSDTQYFGPGTRLTVL.